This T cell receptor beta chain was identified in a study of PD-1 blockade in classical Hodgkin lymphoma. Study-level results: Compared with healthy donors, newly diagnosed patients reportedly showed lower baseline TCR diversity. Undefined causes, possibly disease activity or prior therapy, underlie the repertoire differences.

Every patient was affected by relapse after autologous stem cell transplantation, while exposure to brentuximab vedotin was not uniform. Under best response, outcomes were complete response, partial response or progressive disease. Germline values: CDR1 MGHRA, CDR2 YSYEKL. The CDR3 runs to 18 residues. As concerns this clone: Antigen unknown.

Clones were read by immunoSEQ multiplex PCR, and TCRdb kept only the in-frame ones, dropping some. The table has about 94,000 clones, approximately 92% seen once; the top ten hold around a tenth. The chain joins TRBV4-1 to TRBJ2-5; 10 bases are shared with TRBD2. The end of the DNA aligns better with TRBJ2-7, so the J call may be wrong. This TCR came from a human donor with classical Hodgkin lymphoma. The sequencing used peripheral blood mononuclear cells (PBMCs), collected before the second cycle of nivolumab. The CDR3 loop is CASSPRPPGGLAVLEQYF. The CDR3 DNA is TGCGCCAGCAGCCCCAGGCCCCCCGGTGGACTAGCGGTCCTCGAGCAGTACTTC.